The rows below give T cell receptor beta chains drawn from one sample of a study of blood T cell repertoires in COVID-19. Assay: immunoSEQ multiplex PCR; the TCRdb copy retains only in-frame clones and omits some. The top ten hold more than 1% of the sample, which has hundreds of thousands of clones, more than 80% seen once. The sequenced sample consisted of peripheral blood. Source of these receptors: a man aged 35-49 years with acute or convalescent COVID-19. CDR3s include the opening cysteine and the closing phenylalanine or tryptophan. The order of the fields is clone size, J gene, D gene, V gene, CDR3 protein, CDR3 DNA. A D gene is named only where the DNA matches it firmly. Not all rows give a size; the values are once, few, many and, for expanded clones, a class.

>NA|TRBJ2-1|TRBD1|TRBV19
CASSIGEPGQGYNEQFF
TGTGCCAGTAGTATTGGGGAACCGGGACAGGGGTACAATGAGCAGTTCTTC
>NA|TRBJ1-5|TRBD1|TRBV29-1
CSVGQGAGNQPQHF
TGCAGCGTAGGGCAGGGGGCTGGCAATCAGCCCCAGCATTTT
>NA|TRBJ1-1|NA|TRBV9
CASSVSGVAEAFF
TGTGCCAGCAGCGTATCAGGGGTAGCTGAAGCTTTCTTT
>once|TRBJ2-7|TRBD1|TRBV7-9
CASSPPGTDHYEQYF
TGTGCCAGCAGTCCCCCCGGGACAGATCATTACGAGCAGTACTTC
>NA|TRBJ1-5|TRBD1|TRBV5-6
CASRKTGQGVQPQHF
TGTGCCAGCCGGAAGACGGGACAGGGAGTTCAGCCCCAGCATTTT
>NA|TRBJ2-2|NA|TRBV28
CASCKSGTGELFF
TGTGCCAGCTGCAAGTCGGGCACCGGGGAGCTGTTTTTT
>NA|TRBJ1-2|NA|TRBV27
CASSLGGSGYGYTF
TGTGCCAGCAGTTTGGGGGGGTCGGGTTATGGCTACACCTTC
>NA|TRBJ1-1|NA|TRBV6-1
CASSESLGYNTEAFF
TGTGCCAGCAGTGAAAGTTTGGGCTATAACACTGAAGCTTTCTTT
>NA|TRBJ1-4|NA|TRBV29-1
CSVWGVEEKLFF
TGCAGCGTTTGGGGGGTCGAAGAAAAACTGTTTTTT
>NA|TRBJ2-3|NA|TRBV20-1
CSASSFDPGGTDTQYF
TGCAGTGCTAGTTCCTTTGACCCCGGGGGTACAGATACGCAGTATTTT
>NA|TRBJ1-6|NA|TRBV3-1/TRBV3-2
CASSLLQRYNSPLHF
TGTGCCAGCAGCCTCCTGCAGCGCTATAATTCACCCCTCCACTTT
>NA|TRBJ1-2|NA|TRBV10-1
CASKGGRSYGYTF
TGCGCCAGCAAGGGAGGCAGAAGCTATGGCTACACCTTC
>NA|TRBJ1-5|TRBD1|TRBV19
CASRRGQDNQPQHF
TGTGCCAGCAGGAGGGGACAGGACAATCAGCCCCAGCATTTT
>NA|TRBJ2-1|TRBD2|TRBV5-1
CASSLRAGVSNEQFF
TGCGCCAGCAGCTTGAGAGCGGGAGTGAGCAATGAGCAGTTCTTC
>once|TRBJ1-3|TRBD1|TRBV5-1
CASSFGGGAGNTIYF
TGCGCCAGCAGCTTCGGAGGGGGCGCTGGAAACACCATATATTTT
>NA|TRBJ2-7|TRBD1|TRBV5-5
CASSRDSRYEQYF
TGTGCCAGCAGCCGGGACAGTCGCTACGAGCAGTACTTC
>NA|TRBJ2-7|TRBD2|TRBV11-2
CASSLDLPAGGFGGSYEQYF
TGTGCCAGCAGCTTAGACCTTCCAGCGGGAGGGTTCGGCGGATCCTACGAGCAGTACTTC
>NA|TRBJ1-2|TRBD1|TRBV7-6
CASSLALGQGTYGYTF
TGTGCCAGCAGCTTAGCCCTAGGACAGGGGACCTATGGCTACACCTTC
>NA|TRBJ2-7|NA|TRBV9
CASSVRGGPHEQYF
TGTGCCAGCAGCGTAAGGGGGGGCCCGCACGAGCAGTACTTC
>NA|TRBJ2-7|NA|TRBV6-5
CASSPNSVEQYF
TGTGCCAGCAGCCCCAACTCCGTCGAGCAGTACTTC
>NA|TRBJ1-3|TRBD1|TRBV4-1
CASSQGQGFGNTIYF
TGCGCCAGCAGCCAAGGACAGGGGTTTGGAAACACCATATATTTT
>NA|TRBJ2-2|TRBD2|TRBV7-2
CASSFLPMRGDTGELFF
TGTGCCAGCAGCTTTCTTCCGATGCGGGGGGACACCGGGGAGCTGTTTTTT
>NA|TRBJ2-1|TRBD2|TRBV28
CASSSTGTSGPPRSEQFF
TGTGCCAGCAGTTCCACCGGGACTAGCGGACCCCCTCGGAGTGAGCAGTTCTTC
>NA|TRBJ2-7|TRBD1|TRBV12-3/TRBV12-4
CASRGTGTYEQYF
TGTGCCAGCAGGGGGACAGGGACCTACGAGCAGTACTTC
>NA|TRBJ1-2|TRBD1|TRBV27
CASSLEGRGFYGYTF
TGTGCCAGCAGTTTAGAGGGCAGGGGGTTCTATGGCTACACCTTC
>NA|TRBJ1-5|TRBD1|TRBV24-1
CATSVQGNQPQHF
TGTGCCACCAGTGTACAGGGGAATCAGCCCCAGCATTTT
>NA|TRBJ2-7|TRBD1|TRBV5-6
CASSSGQRYEQYF
TGTGCCAGCAGCTCGGGACAGCGTTACGAGCAGTACTTC
>NA|TRBJ2-3|NA|TRBV18
CASSPMDSPTDTQYF
TGTGCCAGCTCACCGATGGACAGTCCCACAGATACGCAGTATTTT
>NA|TRBJ2-7|TRBD2|TRBV10-1
CASSVREGQGYEQYF
TGCGCCAGCAGTGTACGGGAGGGCCAGGGCTACGAGCAGTACTTC
>NA|TRBJ2-1|TRBD2|TRBV27
CASSSAGGGWNEQFF
TGTGCCAGCTCATCCGCGGGAGGGGGGTGGAATGAGCAGTTCTTC
>NA|TRBJ2-5|TRBD2|TRBV11-2
CASSPGQGGVQYQETQYF
TGTGCCAGCAGCCCGGGGCAGGGAGGGGTTCAGTACCAAGAGACCCAGTACTTC
>NA|TRBJ1-3|NA|TRBV4-1
CASSQRGPGNTIYF
TGCGCCAGCAGCCAAAGGGGCCCTGGAAACACCATATATTTT
>NA|TRBJ1-2|NA|TRBV30
CAWSPTLAGDGYTF
TGTGCCTGGAGCCCTACCTTGGCCGGGGATGGCTACACCTTC
>NA|TRBJ1-3|NA|TRBV7-7
CASSDGGPFSGNTIYF
TGTGCTAGCAGCGACGGCGGGCCGTTCTCTGGAAACACCATATATTTT
>NA|TRBJ1-2|TRBD1|TRBV6-4
CASSTYPGQGGYGYTF
TGTGCCAGCAGCACTTACCCGGGACAGGGGGGCTATGGCTACACCTTC
>NA|TRBJ2-7|TRBD2|TRBV5-4
CASGPPGLAGVEQYF
TGTGCCAGCGGCCCTCCGGGACTAGCGGGAGTTGAGCAGTACTTC
>NA|TRBJ1-1|NA|TRBV12-2
CASRFRDMNTEAFF
TGTGCAAGTCGCTTTCGGGACATGAACACTGAAGCTTTCTTT
>NA|TRBJ1-2|NA|TRBV27
CASSRGGTNYGYTF
TGTGCCAGCAGCCGAGGGGGAACGAACTATGGCTACACCTTC
>once|TRBJ2-7|NA|TRBV2
CASSEGSLSYEQYF
TGTGCCAGCAGTGAAGGGAGTCTTTCCTACGAGCAGTACTTC
>once|TRBJ2-7|TRBD1|TRBV11-2
CASRRPGQGSYEQYF
TGTGCCAGCAGACGACCGGGACAGGGTTCCTACGAGCAGTACTTC
>NA|TRBJ1-2|NA|TRBV11-2
CASSTRTGLPYGYTF
TGTGCCAGCAGCACACGAACGGGACTTCCCTATGGCTACACCTTC
>NA|TRBJ2-2|TRBD1|TRBV29-1
CSVGGTGKNTGELFF
TGCAGCGTTGGGGGGACAGGGAAGAACACCGGGGAGCTGTTTTTT
>NA|TRBJ1-6|NA|TRBV28
CASSQAYNSPLHF
TGTGCCAGCAGCCAGGCTTATAATTCACCCCTCCACTTT